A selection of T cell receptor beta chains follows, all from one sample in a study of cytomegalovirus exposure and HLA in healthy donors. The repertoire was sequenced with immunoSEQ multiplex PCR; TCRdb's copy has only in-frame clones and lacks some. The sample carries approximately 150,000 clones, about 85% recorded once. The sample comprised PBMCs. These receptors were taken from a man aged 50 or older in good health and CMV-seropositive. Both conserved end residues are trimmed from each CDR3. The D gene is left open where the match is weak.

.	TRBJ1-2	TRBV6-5	ASSYSADRMRYT
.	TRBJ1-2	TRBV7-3	ASSLAGADGYT
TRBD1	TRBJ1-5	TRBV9	ASSTGQGGQPQH
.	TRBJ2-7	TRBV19	ASRTGGGSYEQY
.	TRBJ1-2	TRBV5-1	ASRQGSYGYT
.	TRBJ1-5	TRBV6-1	ASSAQGGQPQH
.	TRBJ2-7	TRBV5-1	ASSTGPLSYEQY
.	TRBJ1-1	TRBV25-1	ASSPPGGTEAF
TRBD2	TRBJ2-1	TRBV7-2	ASSLSGSSYNEQF
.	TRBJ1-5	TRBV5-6	ASSFLNQPQH
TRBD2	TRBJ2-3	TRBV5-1	ASRGTSGFTDTQY
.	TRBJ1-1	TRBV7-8	ASSSRVIQAEVF
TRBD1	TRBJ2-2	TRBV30	AWSRQGADTGELF
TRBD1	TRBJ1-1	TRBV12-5	ASGPDRGGITEAF
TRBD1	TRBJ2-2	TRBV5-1	ASSLASNRGNGELF
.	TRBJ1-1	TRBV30	AWSLGSAFEAF
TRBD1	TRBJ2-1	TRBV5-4	ASSSGTEYNEQF
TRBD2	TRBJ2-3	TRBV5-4	ASSFSGGASDTQY
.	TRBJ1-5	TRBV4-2	ASSAHRVQQPQH
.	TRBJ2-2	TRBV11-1	ASSLARVTGELF
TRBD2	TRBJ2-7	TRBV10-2	ASRAGLAGANYEQY
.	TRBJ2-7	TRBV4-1	ASSQEGVSYEQY
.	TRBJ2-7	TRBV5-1	ASSTGTPQDEQY
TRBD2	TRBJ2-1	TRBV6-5	ASTKLAGGLVQF
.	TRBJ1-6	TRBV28	ASLVRGHNSPLH
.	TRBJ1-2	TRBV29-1	SVGTSTFANYGYT
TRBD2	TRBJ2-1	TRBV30	AWRISGTSSYNEQF
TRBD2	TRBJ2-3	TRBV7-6	ASSLVLGGPTDTQY
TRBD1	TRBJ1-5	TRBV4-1	ASSQGRDRAGQPQH
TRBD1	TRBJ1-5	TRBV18	ASSRDRYSNQPQH
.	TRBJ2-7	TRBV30	AWSLTRVAYEQY
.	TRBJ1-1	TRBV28	ASSLGGVNTEAF
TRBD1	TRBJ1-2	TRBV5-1	ASSWTGNDYGYT
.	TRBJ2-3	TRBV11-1	ASSFSSQFTQY
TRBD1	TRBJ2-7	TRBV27	ASSLTSDRVYEQY
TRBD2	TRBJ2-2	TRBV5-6	ASSFPSGVAGELF
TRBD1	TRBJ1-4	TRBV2	ASSGTTTGIGEKLF
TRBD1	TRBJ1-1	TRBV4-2	ASSQDPQQGMNTEAF
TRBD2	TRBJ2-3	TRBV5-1	ASSRWTSGTDTQY
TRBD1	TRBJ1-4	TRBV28	ASKGQGPSANEKLF
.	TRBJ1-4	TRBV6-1	ASQRSANEKLF